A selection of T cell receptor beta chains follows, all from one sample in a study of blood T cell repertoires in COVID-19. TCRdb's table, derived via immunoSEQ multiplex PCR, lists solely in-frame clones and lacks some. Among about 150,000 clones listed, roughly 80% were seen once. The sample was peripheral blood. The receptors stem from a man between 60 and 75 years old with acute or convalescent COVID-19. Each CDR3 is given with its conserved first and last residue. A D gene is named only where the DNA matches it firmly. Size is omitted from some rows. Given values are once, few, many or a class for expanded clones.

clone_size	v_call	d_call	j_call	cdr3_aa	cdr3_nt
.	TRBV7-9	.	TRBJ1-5	CASSLGQGQPQHF	TGTGCCAGCAGCTTAGGGCAGGGCCAGCCCCAGCATTTT
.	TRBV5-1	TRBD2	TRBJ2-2	CASSPITSGSTSGELFF	TGCGCCAGCAGCCCTATTACTAGCGGGAGTACCTCCGGGGAGCTGTTTTTT
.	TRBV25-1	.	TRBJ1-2	CASSEFRGATYGYTF	TGTGCCAGCAGTGAATTTCGGGGGGCAACCTATGGCTACACCTTC
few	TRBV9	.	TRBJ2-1	CASSVAGGHNEQFF	TGTGCCAGCAGCGTTGCCGGGGGGCACAATGAGCAGTTCTTC
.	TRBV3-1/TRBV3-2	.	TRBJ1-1	CASSQAGYTEAFF	TGTGCCAGCAGCCAAGCAGGGTACACTGAAGCTTTCTTT
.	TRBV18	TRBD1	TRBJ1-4	CASSPLLGQGQNEKLFF	TGTGCCAGCTCACCACTCCTTGGACAGGGTCAGAATGAAAAACTGTTTTTT
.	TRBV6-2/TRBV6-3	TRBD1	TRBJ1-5	CASSYSPLGTGDRNQPQHF	TGTGCCAGCAGTTACTCGCCACTGGGGACAGGGGACCGCAATCAGCCCCAGCATTTT
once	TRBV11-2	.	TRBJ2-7	CASSPVLGGPDEQYF	TGTGCCAGCAGCCCTGTGCTGGGGGGGCCAGACGAGCAGTACTTC
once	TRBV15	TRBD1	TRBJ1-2	CATSRPGQGNYGYTF	TGTGCCACCAGCAGACCGGGACAGGGGAACTATGGCTACACCTTC
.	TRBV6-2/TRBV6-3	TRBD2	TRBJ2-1	CASSHSSGGGNEQFF	TGTGCCAGCAGTCATTCTAGCGGGGGGGGGAATGAGCAGTTCTTC
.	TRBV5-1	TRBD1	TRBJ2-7	CASSSGQGPYEQYF	TGCGCCAGCAGCTCGGGACAGGGTCCCTACGAGCAGTACTTC
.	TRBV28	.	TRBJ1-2	CASSPGVYGYTF	TGTGCCAGCAGTCCAGGGGTTTATGGCTACACCTTC
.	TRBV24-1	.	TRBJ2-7	CATSDSGSRPYEQYF	TGTGCCACCAGTGATTCGGGAAGCCGCCCCTACGAGCAGTACTTC
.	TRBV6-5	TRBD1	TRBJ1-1	CASSYTRQGRTEAFF	TGTGCCAGCAGTTACACTAGACAGGGGAGGACTGAAGCTTTCTTT
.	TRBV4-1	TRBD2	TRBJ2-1	CASSQALSGANNEQFF	TGCGCCAGCAGCCAAGCTCTTAGCGGGGCTAACAATGAGCAGTTCTTC
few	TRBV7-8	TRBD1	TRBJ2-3	CASSSKLGQGATDTQYF	TGTGCCAGCAGCTCAAAACTGGGACAGGGGGCAACAGATACGCAGTATTTT
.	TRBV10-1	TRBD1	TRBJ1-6	CASSTDRDNSPLHF	TGCGCCAGCAGTACAGACAGGGATAATTCACCCCTCCACTTT
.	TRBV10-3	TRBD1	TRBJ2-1	CAISERDRGTLGSYNEQFF	TGTGCCATCAGTGAGAGGGACAGGGGAACACTCGGCTCCTACAATGAGCAGTTCTTC
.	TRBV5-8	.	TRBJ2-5	CASSLRLEETQYF	TGTGCCAGCAGCTTAAGACTAGAAGAGACCCAGTACTTC
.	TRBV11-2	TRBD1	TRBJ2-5	CASSLDPGGFATQYF	TGTGCCAGCAGCTTAGATCCAGGGGGATTTGCGACCCAGTACTTC
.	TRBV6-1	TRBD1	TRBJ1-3	CASSEGRTGAFSGNTIYF	TGTGCCAGCAGTGAAGGGAGGACAGGGGCCTTCTCTGGAAACACCATATATTTT
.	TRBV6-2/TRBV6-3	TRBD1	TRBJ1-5	CASSFSATGGIQPQHF	TGTGCCAGCAGCTTCTCCGCGACAGGGGGCATTCAGCCCCAGCATTTT
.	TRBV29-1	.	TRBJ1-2	CSVGDTRWGYTF	TGCAGCGTTGGGGACACCCGCTGGGGCTACACCTTC
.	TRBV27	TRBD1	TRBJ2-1	CASSLRPRQGGQFF	TGTGCCAGCAGTTTACGCCCGCGACAGGGGGGGCAGTTCTTC